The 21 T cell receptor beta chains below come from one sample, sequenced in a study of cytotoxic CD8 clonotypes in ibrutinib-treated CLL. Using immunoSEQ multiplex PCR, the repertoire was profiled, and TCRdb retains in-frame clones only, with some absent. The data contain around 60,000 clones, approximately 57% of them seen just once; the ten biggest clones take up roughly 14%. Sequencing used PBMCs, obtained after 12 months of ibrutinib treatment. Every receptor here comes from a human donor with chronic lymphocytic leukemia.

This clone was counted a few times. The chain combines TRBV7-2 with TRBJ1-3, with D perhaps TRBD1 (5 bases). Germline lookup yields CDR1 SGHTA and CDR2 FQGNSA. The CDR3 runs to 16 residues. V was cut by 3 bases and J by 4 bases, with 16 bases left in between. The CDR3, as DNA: TGTGCCAGCAGCTTGTCCACAGGTGTTCAAGGAAACACCATATATTTT. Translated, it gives CASSLSTGVQGNTIYF.

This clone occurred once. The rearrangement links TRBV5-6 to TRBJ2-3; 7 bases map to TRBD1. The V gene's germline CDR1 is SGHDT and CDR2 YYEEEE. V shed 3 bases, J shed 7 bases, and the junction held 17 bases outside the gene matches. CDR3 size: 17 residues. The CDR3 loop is CASSSLPGTEGVYTQYF. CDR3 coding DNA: TGTGCCAGCAGCTCTTTACCCGGGACAGAGGGTGTGTATACGCAGTATTTT.

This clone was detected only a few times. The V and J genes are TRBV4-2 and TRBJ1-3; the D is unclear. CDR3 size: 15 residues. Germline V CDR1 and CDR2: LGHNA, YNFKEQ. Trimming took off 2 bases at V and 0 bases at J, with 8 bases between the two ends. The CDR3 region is CASSQTTSSGNTIYF. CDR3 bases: TGTGCCAGCAGCCAAACCACTAGCTCTGGAAACACCATATATTTT.

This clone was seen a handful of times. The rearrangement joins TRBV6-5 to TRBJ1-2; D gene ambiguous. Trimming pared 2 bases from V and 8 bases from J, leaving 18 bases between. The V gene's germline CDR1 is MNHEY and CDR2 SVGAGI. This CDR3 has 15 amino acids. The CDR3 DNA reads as TGTGCCAGCAGTTACCGGCCTGTGAGTTCTGGCGGCTACACCTTC. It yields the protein CASSYRPVSSGGYTF.

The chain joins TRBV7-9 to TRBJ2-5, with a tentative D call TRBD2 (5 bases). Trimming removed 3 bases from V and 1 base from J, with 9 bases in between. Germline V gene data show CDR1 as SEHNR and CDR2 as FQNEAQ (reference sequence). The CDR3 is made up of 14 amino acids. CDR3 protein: CASSLDSGQETQYF. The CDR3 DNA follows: TGTGCCAGCAGCTTGGACTCGGGCCAAGAGACCCAGTACTTC.

CDR3 protein: CASSVGGRAGNTEAFF. In DNA, the CDR3 is TGTGCCAGCAGCGTAGGTGGACGGGCAGGGAACACTGAAGCTTTCTTT. The chain uses TRBV9 and TRBJ1-1; D gene uncertain. V lost 0 bases and J 1 base, leaving 13 bases between the germline ends. CDR3 length equals 16 residues. Germline V gene lookup returns CDR1 SGDLS and CDR2 YYNGEE. The full variable domain, with the rest looked up from reference TRBV9 and TRBJ1-1, is DSGVTQTPKHLITATGQRVTLRCSPRSGDLSVYWYQQSLDQGLQFLIQYYNGEERAKGNILERFSAQQFPDLHSELNLSSLELGDSALYFCASSVGGRAGNTEAFFGQGTRLTVV.

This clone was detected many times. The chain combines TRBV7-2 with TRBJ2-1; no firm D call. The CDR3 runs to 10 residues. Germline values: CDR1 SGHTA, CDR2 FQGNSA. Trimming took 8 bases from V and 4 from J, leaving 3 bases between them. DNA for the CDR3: TGTGCCAGCCGGTACAATGAGCAGTTCTTC. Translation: CASRYNEQFF.

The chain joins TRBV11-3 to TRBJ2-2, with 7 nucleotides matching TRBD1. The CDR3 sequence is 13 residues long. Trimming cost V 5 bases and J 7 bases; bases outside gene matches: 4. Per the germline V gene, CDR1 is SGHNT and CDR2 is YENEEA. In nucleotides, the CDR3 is TGTGCCAGCAGCGACAGGGTTAACGGGGAGCTGTTTTTT. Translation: CASSDRVNGELFF. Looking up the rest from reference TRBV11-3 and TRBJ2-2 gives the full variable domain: EAGVVQSPRYKIIEKKQPVAFWCNPISGHNTLYWYLQNLGQGPELLIRYENEEAVDDSQLPKDRFSAERLKGVDSTLKIQPAELGDSAVYLCASSDRVNGELFFGEGSRLTVL.

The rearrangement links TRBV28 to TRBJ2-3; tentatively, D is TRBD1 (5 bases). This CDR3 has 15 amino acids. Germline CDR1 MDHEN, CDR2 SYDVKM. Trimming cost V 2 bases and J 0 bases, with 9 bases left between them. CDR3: CASSLQGWSTDTQYF. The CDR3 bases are TGTGCCAGCAGTTTACAGGGCTGGAGCACAGATACGCAGTATTTT.

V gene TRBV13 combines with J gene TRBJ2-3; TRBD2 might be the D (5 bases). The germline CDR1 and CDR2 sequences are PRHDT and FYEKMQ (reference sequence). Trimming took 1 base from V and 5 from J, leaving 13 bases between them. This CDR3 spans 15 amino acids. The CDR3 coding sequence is TGTGCCAGCAGCTTAGTGGCGGACTCAGTAGATACGCAGTATTTT. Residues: CASSLVADSVDTQYF.

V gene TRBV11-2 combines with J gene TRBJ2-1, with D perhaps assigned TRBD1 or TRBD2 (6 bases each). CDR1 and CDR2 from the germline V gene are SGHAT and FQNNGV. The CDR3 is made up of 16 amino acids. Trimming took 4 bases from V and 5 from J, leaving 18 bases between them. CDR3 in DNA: TGTGCCAGCAGCTGGGGCTCGTGGGGGGCACACAATGAGCAGTTCTTC. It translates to CASSWGSWGAHNEQFF.

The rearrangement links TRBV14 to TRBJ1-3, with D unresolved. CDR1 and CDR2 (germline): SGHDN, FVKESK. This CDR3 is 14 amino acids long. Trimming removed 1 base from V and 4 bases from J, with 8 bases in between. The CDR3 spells CASSQGVRGNTIYF. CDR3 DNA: TGTGCCAGCAGCCAAGGGGTTCGCGGAAACACCATATATTTT.

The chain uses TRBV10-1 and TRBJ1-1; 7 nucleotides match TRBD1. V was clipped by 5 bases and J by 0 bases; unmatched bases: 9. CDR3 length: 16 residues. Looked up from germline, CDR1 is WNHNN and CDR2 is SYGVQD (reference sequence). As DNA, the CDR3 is TGCGCCAGCAGTCTAGCCGGGACAGCCTTGAACACTGAAGCTTTCTTT. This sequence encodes CASSLAGTALNTEAFF.

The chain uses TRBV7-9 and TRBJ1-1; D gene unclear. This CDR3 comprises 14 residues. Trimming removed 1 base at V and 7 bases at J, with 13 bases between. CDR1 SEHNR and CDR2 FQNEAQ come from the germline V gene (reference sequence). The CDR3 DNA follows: TGTGCCAGCAGCTTAGAGGCGTTTTCCGGTGAAGCTTTCTTT. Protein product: CASSLEAFSGEAFF.

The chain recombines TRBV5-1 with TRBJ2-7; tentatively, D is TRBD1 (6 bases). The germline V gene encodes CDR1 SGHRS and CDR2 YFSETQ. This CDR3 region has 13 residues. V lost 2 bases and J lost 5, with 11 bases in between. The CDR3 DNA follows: TGCGCCAGCAGCTTTCAGGGGATTCACGAGCAGTACTTC. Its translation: CASSFQGIHEQYF.

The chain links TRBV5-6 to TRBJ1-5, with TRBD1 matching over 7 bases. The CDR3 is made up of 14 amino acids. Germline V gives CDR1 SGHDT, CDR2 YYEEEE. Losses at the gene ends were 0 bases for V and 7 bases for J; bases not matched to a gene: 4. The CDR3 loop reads CASSLGQGGQPQHF. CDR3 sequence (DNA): TGTGCCAGCAGCTTGGGACAGGGCGGCCAGCCCCAGCATTTT. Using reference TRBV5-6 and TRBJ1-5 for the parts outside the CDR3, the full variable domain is DAGVTQSPTHLIKTRGQQVTLRCSPKSGHDTVSWYQQALGQGPQFIFQYYEEEERQRGNFPDRFSGHQFPNYSSELNVNALLLGDSALYLCASSLGQGGQPQHFGDGTRLSIL.

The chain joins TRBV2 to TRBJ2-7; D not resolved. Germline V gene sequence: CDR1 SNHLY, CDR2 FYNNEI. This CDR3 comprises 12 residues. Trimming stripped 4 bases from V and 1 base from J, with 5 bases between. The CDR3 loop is CASSGQSYEQYV. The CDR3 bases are TGTGCCAGCAGTGGGCAGTCCTACGAGCAGTACGTC.

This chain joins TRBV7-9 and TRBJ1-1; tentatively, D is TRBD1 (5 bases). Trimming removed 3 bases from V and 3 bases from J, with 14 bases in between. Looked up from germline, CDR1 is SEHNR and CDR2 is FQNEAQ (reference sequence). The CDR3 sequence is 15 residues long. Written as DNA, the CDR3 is TGTGCCAGCAGCTTTGGAAATGGGGGTGACACTGAAGCTTTCTTT. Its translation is CASSFGNGGDTEAFF.

CDR3 in amino acids: CASSPEEGWEETQYF. For the CDR3, the DNA is TGCGCCAGCAGCCCCGAGGAGGGCTGGGAAGAGACCCAGTACTTC. The genes are TRBV5-1 and TRBJ2-5; D is perhaps TRBD2 (6 bases). The CDR3 is 15 amino acids. From germline, CDR1 is SGHRS and CDR2 YFSETQ. Trimming took 4 bases from V and 3 from J, leaving 16 bases between them.

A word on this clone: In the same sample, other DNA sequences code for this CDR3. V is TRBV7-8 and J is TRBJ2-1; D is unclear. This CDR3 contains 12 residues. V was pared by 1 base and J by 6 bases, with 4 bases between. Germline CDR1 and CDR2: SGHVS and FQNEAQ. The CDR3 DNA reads TGTGCCAGCAGCTTAGTCGGCAATGAGCAGTTCTTC. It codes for CASSLVGNEQFF.

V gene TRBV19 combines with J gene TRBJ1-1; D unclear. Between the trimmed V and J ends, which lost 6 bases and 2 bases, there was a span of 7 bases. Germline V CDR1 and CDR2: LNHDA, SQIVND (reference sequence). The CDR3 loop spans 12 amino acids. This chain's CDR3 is CASRKANTEAFF. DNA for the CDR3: TGTGCCAGTAGAAAGGCCAACACTGAAGCTTTCTTT. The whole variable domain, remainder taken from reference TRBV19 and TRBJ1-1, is DGGITQSPKYLFRKEGQNVTLSCEQNLNHDAMYWYRQDPGQGLRLIYYSQIVNDFQKGDIAEGYSVSREKKESFPLTVTSAQKNPTAFYLCASRKANTEAFFGQGTRLTVV.